The rows below give T cell receptor beta chains drawn from one sample of a study of OX40 agonist ivuxolimab in advanced cancers. Method: immunoSEQ multiplex PCR; TCRdb's copy keeps in-frame clones and lacks some. Found here are under 90,000 clones, 85% to 95% of them singletons; the top ten hold roughly 13%. The sequenced sample was CD4+ or CD8+ T cells sorted from blood, obtained in a trial of the OX40 agonist ivuxolimab. The receptors were sampled from an adult with an advanced solid tumor such as melanoma, head and neck, liver or kidney cancer. The CDR3 runs from the conserved cysteine through the conserved F or W. D genes are given only for firm matches. Expanded clones get a size class; other rows say once, few or many, or leave the size out.

NA	TRBV6-5	NA	TRBJ2-7	CASSGVVWSEQYF	TGTGCCAGCAGTGGGGTCGTTTGGAGCGAGCAGTACTTC
NA	TRBV6-5	NA	TRBJ1-5	CASGGNQPQHF	TGTGCCAGTGGAGGCAATCAGCCCCAGCATTTT
NA	TRBV7-2	NA	TRBJ1-1	CASSWGHPNTEAFF	TGTGCCAGCAGCTGGGGACACCCGAACACTGAAGCTTTCTTT
once	TRBV13	NA	TRBJ1-4	CASSRRQIKEEKLFF	TGTGCCAGCAGCCGCCGGCAGATCAAGGAAGAAAAACTGTTTTTT
NA	TRBV7-2	NA	TRBJ2-7	CASSLGTAGAYYEQYF	TGTGCCAGCAGCTTAGGAACGGCAGGGGCGTACTACGAGCAGTACTTC
NA	TRBV4-1	NA	TRBJ1-4	CASSQVYGVYGDEKLFF	TGCGCCAGCAGCCAAGTGTACGGGGTTTATGGGGATGAAAAACTGTTTTTT
NA	TRBV11-2	NA	TRBJ2-7	CASSLIPGVYEQYF	TGTGCCAGCAGCTTAATTCCAGGGGTCTACGAGCAGTACTTC
NA	TRBV6-6	TRBD1	TRBJ2-5	CASSLTGGGETQYF	TGTGCCAGCAGTTTGACAGGGGGCGGTGAGACCCAGTACTTC
NA	TRBV4-1	TRBD2	TRBJ2-3	CASSQDLGGRAGGRGDTQYF	TGCGCCAGCAGCCAAGATCTCGGAGGTCGAGCGGGAGGGAGGGGAGATACGCAGTATTTT
NA	TRBV27	NA	TRBJ1-2	CASSLSPGNYGYTF	TGTGCCAGCAGTTTATCCCCGGGGAACTATGGCTACACCTTC
once	TRBV7-8	TRBD1	TRBJ2-7	CASSSRLTGLNSEQYF	TGTGCCAGCAGCTCCCGCCTGACAGGGCTGAATTCCGAGCAGTACTTC
NA	TRBV29-1	NA	TRBJ2-7	CSVESEAGGEQYF	TGCAGCGTTGAATCAGAAGCGGGTGGCGAGCAGTACTTC
NA	TRBV7-6	NA	TRBJ1-2	CASSRLGGDYGYTF	TGTGCCAGCAGCCGATTGGGAGGGGACTATGGCTACACCTTC
NA	TRBV4-1	TRBD2	TRBJ2-7	CASSQVAGVSYEQYF	TGCGCCAGCAGCCAAGTTGCGGGAGTCTCCTACGAGCAGTACTTC
NA	TRBV27	NA	TRBJ2-1	CASNSIDGVGYNEQFF	TGTGCCAGCAATTCTATTGATGGAGTGGGATACAATGAGCAGTTCTTC
NA	TRBV4-1	TRBD1	TRBJ2-7	CASSQGVETGGLYEQYF	TGCGCCAGCAGCCAAGGGGTCGAAACAGGGGGCCTCTACGAGCAGTACTTC
NA	TRBV7-2	NA	TRBJ2-5	CASSLDGETQYF	TGTGCCAGCAGCCTCGACGGGGAGACCCAGTACTTC
once	TRBV5-6	NA	TRBJ1-1	CASSLGSLGAFF	TGTGCCAGCAGCTTGGGGTCCTTAGGGGCTTTCTTT
NA	TRBV10-1	NA	TRBJ2-7	CASSESRSPYEQYF	TGCGCCAGCAGTGAGTCGAGATCCCCCTACGAGCAGTACTTC
NA	TRBV27	TRBD1	TRBJ2-1	CASSLTTGPMGQFF	TGTGCCAGCAGTCTAACGACAGGGCCTATGGGGCAGTTCTTC
NA	TRBV9	NA	TRBJ2-1	CASSPASGIYNEQFF	TGTGCCAGCAGCCCAGCCAGCGGTATCTACAATGAGCAGTTCTTC
NA	TRBV7-2	TRBD2	TRBJ2-7	CASSSRGVGTSGRYEQYF	TGTGCCAGCAGCTCAAGAGGGGTCGGGACTAGCGGGAGGTACGAGCAGTACTTC
NA	TRBV21-1	NA	TRBJ2-5	CASNGTSQETQYF	TGTGCCAGCAATGGGACTAGCCAAGAGACCCAGTACTTC
NA	TRBV15	TRBD2	TRBJ2-1	CATSRELAGGYNEQFF	TGTGCCACCAGCAGAGAATTAGCGGGGGGCTACAATGAGCAGTTCTTC
NA	TRBV28	NA	TRBJ1-2	CASTGGHNLYGYTF	TGTGCCAGCACCGGGGGGCACAACCTCTATGGCTACACCTTC
NA	TRBV2	NA	TRBJ2-7	CASEPDTSYEQYF	TGTGCCAGCGAACCTGACACCTCCTACGAGCAGTACTTC
NA	TRBV7-9	NA	TRBJ2-5	CASSQGGRETQYF	TGTGCCAGCAGCCAGGGCGGCCGAGAGACCCAGTACTTC
NA	TRBV19	NA	TRBJ2-7	CASSGAGTYEQYF	TGTGCCAGTAGTGGAGCGGGTACCTACGAGCAGTACTTC
NA	TRBV28	NA	TRBJ1-4	CASSSLLMDEKLFF	TGTGCCAGCAGTTCCCTCCTGATGGATGAAAAACTGTTTTTT
NA	TRBV11-2	NA	TRBJ2-4	CASSSFRTKNIQYF	TGTGCCAGCAGCTCTTTCCGGACCAAAAACATTCAGTACTTC
NA	TRBV4-3	TRBD1	TRBJ2-7	CASSQGDRGSYEQYF	TGCGCCAGCAGCCAAGGGGACAGGGGCTCCTACGAGCAGTACTTC
NA	TRBV6-5	TRBD1	TRBJ2-5	CASRRTGWREETQYF	TGTGCCAGCAGGAGGACAGGGTGGAGAGAAGAGACCCAGTACTTC
NA	TRBV29-1	TRBD1	TRBJ1-2	CSVEGSTGNFNYGYTF	TGCAGCGTTGAGGGCTCGACAGGGAATTTTAACTATGGCTACACCTTC